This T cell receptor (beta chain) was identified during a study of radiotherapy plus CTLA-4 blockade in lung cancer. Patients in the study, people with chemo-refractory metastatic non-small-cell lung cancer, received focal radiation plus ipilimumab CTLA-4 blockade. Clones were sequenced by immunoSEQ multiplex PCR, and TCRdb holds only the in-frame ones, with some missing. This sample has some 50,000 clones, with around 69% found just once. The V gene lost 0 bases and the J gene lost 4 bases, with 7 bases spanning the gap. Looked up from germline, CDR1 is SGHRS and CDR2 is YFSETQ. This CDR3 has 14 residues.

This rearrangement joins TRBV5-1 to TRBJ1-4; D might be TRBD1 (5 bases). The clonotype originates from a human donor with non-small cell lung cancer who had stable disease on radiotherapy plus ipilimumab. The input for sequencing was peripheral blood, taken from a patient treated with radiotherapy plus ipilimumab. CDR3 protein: CASSLAGNNEKLFF. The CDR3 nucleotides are TGCGCCAGCAGCTTGGCAGGGAATAATGAAAAACTGTTTTTT.